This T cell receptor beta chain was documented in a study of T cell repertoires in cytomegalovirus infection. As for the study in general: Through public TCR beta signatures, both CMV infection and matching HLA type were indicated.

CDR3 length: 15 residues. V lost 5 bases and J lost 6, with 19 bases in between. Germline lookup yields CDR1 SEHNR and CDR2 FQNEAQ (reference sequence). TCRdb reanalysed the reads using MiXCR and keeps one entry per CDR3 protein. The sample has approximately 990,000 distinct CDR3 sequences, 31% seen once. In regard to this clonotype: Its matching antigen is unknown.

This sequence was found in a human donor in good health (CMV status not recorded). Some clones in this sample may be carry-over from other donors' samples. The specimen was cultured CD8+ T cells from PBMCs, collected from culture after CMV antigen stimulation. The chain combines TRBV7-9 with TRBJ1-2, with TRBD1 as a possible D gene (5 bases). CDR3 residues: CASSPSGTPGDGYTF. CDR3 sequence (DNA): TGTGCCAGCAGCCCTTCCGGGACTCCTGGCGATGGCTACACCTTC.